Following are 17 T cell receptor beta chains from one sample sequenced in a study of blood T cells in healthy people across ages. Through a sample-barcoded 5' primer and a J-beta primer mix, a second PCR was run for about 7 to 12 cycles. MiXCR was run by TCRdb on the 5' RACE reads, yielding one entry per CDR3 protein. This table holds hundreds of thousands of distinct CDR3 sequences, roughly 50% found once. Sequencing was performed on blood. Receptors originate from a man in his thirties or forties in good health.

The chain employs TRBV4-3 and TRBJ2-1; no definite D call. The CDR3 runs 15 residues. The germline V gene has CDR1 LGHNA and CDR2 YSLEER. Trimming removed 6 bases at V and 8 bases at J, with 20 bases between. The CDR3 nucleotides read TGCGCCAGCAGACTAATGCACGGAGCCCCATATGAGCAGTTCTTC. It yields the protein CASRLMHGAPYEQFF.

Concerning this clonotype itself: Compared with germline, one end of the junction differs, possibly owing to a read error. The chain recombines TRBV20-1 with TRBJ2-1; TRBD2 might be the D (6 bases). The V gene's germline CDR1 is DFQATT and CDR2 SNEGSKA (reference sequence). The CDR3 sequence is 16 residues long. For the CDR3, the DNA is TGCAGTGCTAGTTCCCCATCGGGAGAGTCCTACAATGGGCAGTTCTTC. Protein sequence: CSASSPSGESYNGQFF.

This clonotype was detected only a few times. The chain couples TRBV6-6 to TRBJ2-7, with 12 nucleotides matching TRBD2. The ends lost 7 bases at V and 1 base at J; junction bases unmatched: 5. Germline V CDR1 and CDR2: MNHNY, SVGAGI (reference sequence). The length of the CDR3 is 15 residues. The CDR3 loop reads CASTGLAGRSYEQYF. The CDR3 bases are TGTGCCAGCACCGGACTAGCGGGACGTTCCTACGAGCAGTACTTC.

J is TRBJ2-3 and V is TRBV28; no reliable D call. Germline CDR1 is MDHEN and CDR2 is SYDVKM. The CDR3 is 13 amino acids. V lost 6 bases to trimming and J lost 2 bases, with 9 bases between them. CDR3 amino acids: CASRTGYTDTQYF. In nucleotides, the CDR3 is TGTGCCAGCAGAACCGGGTACACAGATACGCAGTATTTT.

The chain couples TRBV10-3 to TRBJ1-2; 7 bases line up with TRBD1. The CDR3 is 14 residues long. J lost 1 base, V lost 5 bases, and 4 bases had no gene match. The germline CDR1 and CDR2 sequences are ENHRY and SYGVKD. In DNA form, the CDR3 reads TGTGCCATCAGTTCGGACAGGTTTAACTATGGCTACACCTTC. It is translated as CAISSDRFNYGYTF.

This clonotype appeared once. V usage is TRBV6-1 and J usage is TRBJ2-4; the D call may be TRBD1 or TRBD2 (7 bases each). V dropped 9 bases and J dropped 3 bases, with 15 bases sitting between them. This CDR3 is built from 14 residues. Germline V gene data show CDR1 as MNHNS and CDR2 as SASEGT. The CDR3 DNA is TGTGCCAGGGGGGGGGCAGGGGGCAAAAACATTCAGTACTTC. This translates into CARGGAGGKNIQYF.

The CDR3 sequence: CSARDGSRSGNTIYF. CDR3 in DNA: TGCAGTGCTAGAGATGGGTCCCGCTCTGGAAACACCATATATTTT. The V gene is TRBV20-1, the J gene TRBJ1-3; D is unresolved. The length of the CDR3 is 15 residues. The germline CDR1 and CDR2 sequences are DFQATT and SNEGSKA (reference sequence). Trimming shortened V by 0 bases and J by 0 bases, and 9 bases separated the two germline ends.

This clonotype was observed many times. This sequence joins TRBV7-2 and TRBJ1-2; the match to TRBD1 covers 8 bases. Trimming removed 5 bases from V and 6 bases from J; junction bases left unmatched: 11. This CDR3 is built from 15 residues. The germline CDR1 and CDR2 sequences are SGHTA and FQGNSA. Here the CDR3 DNA reads TGTGCCAGCAGCCGACAGGGGACCCATATAGATGGCTACACCTTC. This encodes CASSRQGTHIDGYTF.

This clonotype was detected only a few times. The gene calls are TRBV2 and TRBJ2-1; no reliable D call. This CDR3 contains 11 residues. Germline lookup yields CDR1 SNHLY and CDR2 FYNNEI. V gave up 7 bases and J gave up 10 bases, with 11 bases separating them. CDR3 loop: CASTVGFEQFF. As DNA, the CDR3 is TGTGCCAGCACCGTTGGGTTCGAGCAGTTCTTC.

The V call is TRBV28, the J call TRBJ2-3; the match to TRBD2 covers 12 bases. The CDR3 contains 15 residues. Losses at the gene ends were 5 bases for V and 6 bases for J; bases not matched to a gene: 6. CDR1 is MDHEN, CDR2 SYDVKM, per germline. The CDR3 DNA is TGTGCCAGCAGTAGGACTAGCGGGGTCAGGGATACGCAGTATTTT. Amino acid sequence: CASSRTSGVRDTQYF.

The rearrangement links TRBV9 to TRBJ2-1; TRBD2 aligns across 12 bases. CDR3 length equals 17 residues. V dropped 1 base and J dropped 4; count of bases not matched to a gene: 6. The germline V gene encodes CDR1 SGDLS and CDR2 YYNGEE. The CDR3 DNA is TGTGCCAGCAGCGTAAAGCCTAGCGGGGGGGCTTACAATGAGCAGTTCTTC. It translates to CASSVKPSGGAYNEQFF.

This chain connects TRBV12-3 or TRBV12-4 to TRBJ2-1; D is uncertain. The V gene lost 3 bases and the J gene lost 9 bases, with 15 bases spanning the gap. The CDR3 contains 14 residues. Here the CDR3 reads CASSLALSSREQFF. DNA for the CDR3: TGTGCCAGCAGTTTGGCGCTTTCGTCTCGTGAGCAGTTCTTC.

V and J are TRBV7-9 and TRBJ1-5, with D hard to call. Between the trimmed V and J ends, which lost 4 bases and 5 bases, there was a span of 12 bases. There are 14 residues in the CDR3. Germline assignment: CDR1 SEHNR and CDR2 FQNEAQ (reference sequence). CDR3 DNA sequence: TGTGCCAGCAGCTCAGTACAGCCCGATCAGCCCCAGCATTTT. Protein product: CASSSVQPDQPQHF.

This clonotype was found a few times. This rearrangement joins TRBV6-1 to TRBJ2-5; the D call may be TRBD1 or TRBD2 (6 bases each). The DNA matches TRBJ2-7 better at its end, which makes the J call doubtful. The length of the CDR3 is 18 residues. Germline CDR1 and CDR2: MNHNS and SASEGT. In DNA, the CDR3 is TGTGCCAGTGCCCCAGGACTATGGGTCCAACAGGGATCGTACGAGCAGTACTTC. It codes for CASAPGLWVQQGSYEQYF.

The chain employs TRBV20-1 and TRBJ2-6; a weak D match, TRBD1 (6 bases). The CDR3 consists of 16 residues. Between the trimmed V and J ends, which lost 3 bases and 1 base, there was a span of 13 bases. The germline V gene has CDR1 DFQATT and CDR2 SNEGSKA (reference sequence). The CDR3: CSASLGGASGANVLTF. The DNA for the CDR3 is TGCAGTGCTAGTCTTGGGGGCGCTTCTGGGGCCAACGTCCTGACTTTC.

This clonotype has a handful of counts. The rearrangement links TRBV2 to TRBJ2-7; perhaps TRBD1 as D (7 bases). Trimming stripped 6 bases from V and 3 bases from J, with 15 bases between. The CDR3 has 14 amino acids. The germline CDR1 and CDR2 sequences are SNHLY and FYNNEI. The chain's CDR3 is CASRAGQQYYEQYF. For the CDR3, the DNA is TGTGCCAGCAGGGCGGGACAGCAATACTACGAGCAGTACTTC.

This sequence joins TRBV29-1 and TRBJ1-2; 8 bases agree with TRBD1. CDR1 SQVTM and CDR2 ANQGSEA come from the germline V gene. There are 11 residues in the CDR3. V was pared by 6 bases and J by 8 bases, with 5 bases of the junction left unmatched. CDR3 nucleotide sequence: TGCAGCGTGGACAGGGTACGAGGCTACACCTTC. Amino acid sequence: CSVDRVRGYTF.